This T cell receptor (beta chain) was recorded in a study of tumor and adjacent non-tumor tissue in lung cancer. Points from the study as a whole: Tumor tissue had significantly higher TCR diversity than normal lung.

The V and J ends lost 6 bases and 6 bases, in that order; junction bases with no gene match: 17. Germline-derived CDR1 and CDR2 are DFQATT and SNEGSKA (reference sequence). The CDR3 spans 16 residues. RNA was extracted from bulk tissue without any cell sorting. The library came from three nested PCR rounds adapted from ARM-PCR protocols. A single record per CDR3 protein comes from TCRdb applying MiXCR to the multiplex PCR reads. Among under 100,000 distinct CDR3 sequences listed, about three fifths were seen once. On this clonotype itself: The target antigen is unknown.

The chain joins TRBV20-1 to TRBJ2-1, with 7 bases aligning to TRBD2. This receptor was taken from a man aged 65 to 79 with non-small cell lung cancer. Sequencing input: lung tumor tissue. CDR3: CSARASGGGRGNEQFF. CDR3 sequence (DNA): TGCAGTGCACGGGCTAGCGGTGGGGGTCGAGGCAATGAGCAGTTCTTC.